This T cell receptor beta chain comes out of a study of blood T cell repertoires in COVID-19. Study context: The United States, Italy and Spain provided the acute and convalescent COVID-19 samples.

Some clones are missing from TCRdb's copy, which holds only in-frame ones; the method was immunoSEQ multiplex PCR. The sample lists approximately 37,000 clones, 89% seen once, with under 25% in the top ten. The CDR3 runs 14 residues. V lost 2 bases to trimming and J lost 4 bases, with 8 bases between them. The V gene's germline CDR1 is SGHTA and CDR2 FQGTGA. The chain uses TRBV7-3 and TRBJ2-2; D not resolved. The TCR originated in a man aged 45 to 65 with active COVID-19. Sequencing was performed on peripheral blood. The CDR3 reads CASSLASVTGELFF. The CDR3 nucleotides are TGTGCCAGCAGCTTAGCTAGTGTCACCGGGGAGCTGTTTTTT. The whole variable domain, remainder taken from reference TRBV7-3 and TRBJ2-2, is GAGVSQTPSNKVTEKGKYVELRCDPISGHTALYWYRQSLGQGPEFLIYFQGTGAADDSGLPNDRFFAVRPEGSVSTLKIQRTERGDSAVYLCASSLASVTGELFFGEGSRLTVL.